These T cell receptor beta chains were read from a single sample in a study of blood T cell repertoires in COVID-19. Using immunoSEQ multiplex PCR, the repertoire was profiled, and TCRdb retains in-frame clones only, with some absent. The table has over 150,000 clones, 70% to 90% seen once; the top ten hold around 21%. Material: peripheral blood. Receptor source: a man aged 70 or older with active or convalescent COVID-19. Both conserved end residues are part of each CDR3.

CASSPARGTGANVLTF	TRBV7-9	TRBJ2-6
CASSLPGLREEGYTF	TRBV28	TRBJ1-2
CASSLDRSVNSPLHF	TRBV11-2	TRBJ1-6
CASTRRTGVGEKLFF	TRBV7-8	TRBJ1-4
CASSQQGPLSYNSPLHF	TRBV4-3	TRBJ1-6
CASSKRTSQETQYF	TRBV7-9	TRBJ2-5
CASSVVSGTENTGELFF	TRBV9	TRBJ2-2
CASRADRGDSPLHF	TRBV6-4	TRBJ1-6
CASSLYRTTEAFF	TRBV27	TRBJ1-1
CASSPGVGTDSNQPQHF	TRBV5-1	TRBJ1-5
CASSLVGQALEEKLFF	TRBV11-2	TRBJ1-4
CASSLFRTGSADTQYF	TRBV7-3	TRBJ2-3
CATSSGTGGYGYTF	TRBV15	TRBJ1-2
CASSIMMGAEYGYTF	TRBV19	TRBJ1-2
CASSLSTGNLQETQYF	TRBV5-5	TRBJ2-5
CASSRRRRAEGTEAFF	TRBV19	TRBJ1-1
CASSQGDRPNTEAFF	TRBV3-1/TRBV3-2	TRBJ1-1
CATSDSQREVADTQYF	TRBV24-1	TRBJ2-3
CATSLQRGGTDTQYF	TRBV15	TRBJ2-3
CASSPHGTAYEQYF	TRBV18	TRBJ2-7
CASRRGQFYGYTF	TRBV19	TRBJ1-2
CASRSQLAKNIQYF	TRBV5-1	TRBJ2-4
CASSRGITYEQYF	TRBV12-3/TRBV12-4	TRBJ2-7
CASSYGQGVNTEAFF	TRBV7-2	TRBJ1-1
CASSQQGAGELFF	TRBV2	TRBJ2-2
CASRTSGSVNEQFF	TRBV7-3	TRBJ2-1
CASSPGDRRMNTEAFF	TRBV18	TRBJ1-1
CSATDRFFNTEAFF	TRBV20-1	TRBJ1-1
CASSYAQTTSYEQYF	TRBV6-5	TRBJ2-7
CASSPWTALNSPLHF	TRBV7-6	TRBJ1-6
CASIKTGGTEAFF	TRBV6-5	TRBJ1-1
CAIPARGAVGYTF	TRBV10-3	TRBJ1-2
CATSDSLAAEAFF	TRBV24-1	TRBJ1-1
CASSLDGNYGYTF	TRBV5-5	TRBJ1-2
CASSFAGSSYEQYF	TRBV6-2/TRBV6-3	TRBJ2-7
CASSTGTGGPILGGYTF	TRBV19	TRBJ1-2
CASSLGVGVYEQYF	TRBV5-1	TRBJ2-7
CASATGLADSTDTQYF	TRBV9	TRBJ2-3
CASSPRTGSGQPQHF	TRBV19	TRBJ1-5
CATSLGQGQDTQYF	TRBV24-1	TRBJ2-3
CASSLGAEETQYF	TRBV5-4	TRBJ2-5
CASSLAGSPEAFF	TRBV7-9	TRBJ1-1
CASSAPGVKQYF	TRBV11-2	TRBJ2-7
CASLDSSGNTIYF	TRBV28	TRBJ1-3
CASSSSSLRYSGNTIYF	TRBV19	TRBJ1-3
CASSTRDSLNSPLHF	TRBV5-1	TRBJ1-6
CASSLGQGRTNEKLFF	TRBV5-1	TRBJ1-4
CASSQDGAVRSGELFF	TRBV4-3	TRBJ2-2